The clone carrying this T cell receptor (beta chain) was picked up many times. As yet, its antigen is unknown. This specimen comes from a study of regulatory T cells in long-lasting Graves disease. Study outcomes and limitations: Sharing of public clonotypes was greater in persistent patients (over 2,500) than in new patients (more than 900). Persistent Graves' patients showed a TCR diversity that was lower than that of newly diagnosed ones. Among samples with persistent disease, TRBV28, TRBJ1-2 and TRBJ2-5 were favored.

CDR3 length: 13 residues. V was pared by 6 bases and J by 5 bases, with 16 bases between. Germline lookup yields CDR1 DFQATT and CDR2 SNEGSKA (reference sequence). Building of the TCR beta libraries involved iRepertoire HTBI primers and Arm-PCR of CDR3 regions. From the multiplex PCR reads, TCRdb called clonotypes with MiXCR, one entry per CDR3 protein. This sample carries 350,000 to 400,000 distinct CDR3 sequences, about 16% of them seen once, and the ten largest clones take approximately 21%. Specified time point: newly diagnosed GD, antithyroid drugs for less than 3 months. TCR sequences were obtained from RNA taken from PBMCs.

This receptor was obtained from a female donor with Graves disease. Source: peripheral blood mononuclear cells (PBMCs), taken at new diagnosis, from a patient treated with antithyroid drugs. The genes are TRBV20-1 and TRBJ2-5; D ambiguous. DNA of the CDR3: TGCAGTGCGCCCGAGCGTCGCCGGGAGACCCAGTACTTC. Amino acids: CSAPERRRETQYF.